The rows below give T cell receptor beta chains drawn from one sample of a study of OX40 agonist ivuxolimab in advanced cancers. Repertoires were generated with immunoSEQ multiplex PCR, while TCRdb's copy carries only in-frame clones and drops some. This sample has roughly 80,000 clones; about 93% occur once, and the top ten carry around 6%. This sample comprised CD4+ or CD8+ T cells sorted from blood, obtained in a trial of the OX40 agonist ivuxolimab. These receptor sequences come from an adult with an advanced solid tumor such as melanoma, head and neck, liver or kidney cancer. Each CDR3 is given with its conserved first and last residue. D genes are given only for firm matches. Not every row has a clone size; where given, it reads once, few, many or a size class.

D gene	V gene	clone size	J gene	CDR3 DNA	CDR3 protein
-	TRBV5-1	-	TRBJ1-1	TGCGCCAGCAGCCCGGAGGGGAGCACTGAAGCTTTCTTT	CASSPEGSTEAFF
-	TRBV15	-	TRBJ2-7	TGTGCCACCAGTCCCGGAGGACCTCCCTACGAGCAGTACTTC	CATSPGGPPYEQYF
-	TRBV19	-	TRBJ2-7	TGTGCCAGTGGTCAGGGGACCCCCTACGAGCAGTACTTC	CASGQGTPYEQYF
-	TRBV12-5	-	TRBJ2-3	TGTGCTAGTGGTCACCAGTGGTTTGATACGCAGTATTTT	CASGHQWFDTQYF
-	TRBV7-8	-	TRBJ2-5	TGTGCCAGCAGCTTAGCGGGGACCCAGTACTTC	CASSLAGTQYF
-	TRBV28	-	TRBJ2-7	TGTGCCAGCAGTTTTGTCCAGTCACAGGACTCCTACGAGCAGTACTTC	CASSFVQSQDSYEQYF
TRBD1	TRBV25-1	-	TRBJ2-5	TGTGCCAGCACGGACAGGGCGGAAGAGACCCAGTACTTC	CASTDRAEETQYF
-	TRBV11-2	-	TRBJ1-1	TGTGCCAGCGCTGGGCAGGTCACTGAAGCTTTCTTT	CASAGQVTEAFF
TRBD1	TRBV5-5	-	TRBJ2-2	TGTGCCAGCAGTGCCGGGACAGGGGATCTGTTTTTT	CASSAGTGDLFF
TRBD2	TRBV7-8	-	TRBJ2-5	TGTGCCAGCAGCTTAGCGCATATGACTAGCGGGGCGGTCCAAGAGACCCAGTACTTC	CASSLAHMTSGAVQETQYF
TRBD1	TRBV5-5	-	TRBJ2-5	TGTGCCAGCAGCCTTACACGCCGGGACAGGGAGGTCCAGTACTTC	CASSLTRRDREVQYF
TRBD1	TRBV9	-	TRBJ2-7	TGTGCCAGCAGCCCGTGGACAGGGTCAGGCTACGAGCAGTACTTC	CASSPWTGSGYEQYF
TRBD2	TRBV9	-	TRBJ2-3	TGTGCCAGCAGCGTGCTGGGGAGGGGCGCAGATACGCAGTATTTT	CASSVLGRGADTQYF
-	TRBV27	-	TRBJ1-1	TGTGCCAGCAGCATAGGGGGGAACACTGAAGCTTTCTTT	CASSIGGNTEAFF
-	TRBV30	-	TRBJ1-1	TGTGCCTGGAGTATAAACACTAACACTGAAGCTTTCTTT	CAWSINTNTEAFF
-	TRBV11-3	-	TRBJ2-1	TGTGCCAGCAGCTTAGGAGCCGGGGCTGAGCAGTTCTTC	CASSLGAGAEQFF
TRBD2	TRBV7-6	once	TRBJ2-7	TGTGCCAGCAGCTTAGCAGTCGGGGGTAGCGGGGAGCAGTACTTC	CASSLAVGGSGEQYF
-	TRBV30	-	TRBJ1-2	TGCGCCTGGAGAACGGGGCGGTCATACTATGGCTACACCTTC	CAWRTGRSYYGYTF
-	TRBV7-9	-	TRBJ2-7	TGTGCCAGCAGCCCCCCGAGGACTACAAAATACGAGCAGTACTTC	CASSPPRTTKYEQYF
-	TRBV4-1	-	TRBJ2-1	TGCGCCAGCAGCCTTGGTCTTAGCTCCTACAATGAGCAGTTCTTC	CASSLGLSSYNEQFF
-	TRBV6-1	-	TRBJ1-5	TGTGCCAGCAGTGAAGGTTCAGGGGCTACCGGCCAGCCCCAGCATTTT	CASSEGSGATGQPQHF
-	TRBV27	-	TRBJ1-2	TGTGCCAGCAGTCCTGTGACAGGCTATGGCTACACCTTC	CASSPVTGYGYTF